This passage covers 22 T cell receptor beta chains from one sample sequenced in a study of cytomegalovirus exposure and HLA in healthy donors. 13 Jbeta primers and 60 Vbeta primers were used for the PCR. Produced via immunoSEQ multiplex PCR; TCRdb's table is partial and in-frame only. The sample is made up of 120,000 to 150,000 clones, and the top ten hold 2% to 2.5% of it. Sequences were obtained from PBMCs. These receptors all come from a woman aged 18-29 years in good health and CMV-seronegative.

The chain couples TRBV7-9 to TRBJ1-4; D not resolved. V lost 1 base and J 4 bases, leaving 7 bases between the germline ends. The CDR3 has 14 amino acids. CDR1 is SEHNR, CDR2 FQNEAQ, per germline (reference sequence). CDR3 sequence reads: CASSLGIFNEKLFF. The DNA of the CDR3 is TGTGCCAGCAGCTTAGGTATTTTTAATGAAAAACTGTTTTTT. Variable domain in full (rest from reference TRBV7-9 and TRBJ1-4): DTGVSQNPRHKITKRGQNVTFRCDPISEHNRLYWYRQTLGQGPEFLTYFQNEAQLEKSRLLSDRFSAERPKGSFSTLEIQRTEQGDSAMYLCASSLGIFNEKLFFGSGTQLSVL.

This chain joins TRBV7-5 and TRBJ2-1; the table's D gene call, TRBD1, was not cross checked with the DNA. TRBV7-5 is a recognized pseudogene. The CDR3 spans 18 residues. The CDR3 DNA is TGTGCCAGAAGCATTAACCGCAGGGGTTCGGGACATGACAATGAGCAGTTCTTC. Protein product: CARSINRRGSGHDNEQFF.

The chain joins TRBV2 to TRBJ2-3, with 14 nucleotides matching TRBD2. V shed 3 bases and J 10 bases; nucleotides not matched to a gene: 9. The CDR3 contains 16 residues. Germline V CDR1 and CDR2: SNHLY, FYNNEI. CDR3 sequence: CASSDPGLAGVIAQYF. DNA for the CDR3: TGTGCCAGCAGTGATCCGGGACTAGCGGGAGTAATCGCGCAGTATTTT.

V is TRBV7-9 and J is TRBJ1-2; D is ambiguous. The germline V gene encodes CDR1 SEHNR and CDR2 FQNEAQ (reference sequence). This CDR3 contains 11 residues. Trimming removed 6 bases from V and 4 bases from J, with 6 bases in between. CDR3 in amino acids: CASSILYGYTF. CDR3 coding DNA: TGTGCCAGCAGTATCCTCTATGGCTACACCTTC.

Remarks on this clone: This sample also contains other DNA sequences that code for the same CDR3. The V call is TRBV7-9, the J call TRBJ1-4, with 9 bases identical to TRBD1. This CDR3 is built from 16 residues. The germline V gene encodes CDR1 SEHNR and CDR2 FQNEAQ (reference sequence). The trim removed 4 bases at V and 3 bases at J, leaving 6 bases unmatched. The CDR3 loop is CASSSGQGRANEKLFF. CDR3 bases: TGTGCCAGCAGCTCGGGACAGGGCAGGGCTAATGAAAAACTGTTTTTT.

The chain couples TRBV27 to TRBJ1-5; 9 positions match TRBD1. The CDR3 totals 15 residues. V lost 8 bases, J lost 3 bases, and 8 bases stayed unmatched. CDR1 MNHEY and CDR2 SMNVEV come from the germline V gene (reference sequence). CDR3 coding DNA: TGTGCCAGCGCGAACAGGGGGCATAACAATCAGCCCCAGCATTTT. Protein sequence: CASANRGHNNQPQHF.

The V and J genes are TRBV5-5 and TRBJ2-2; 11 nucleotides align to TRBD2. Per germline, CDR1 SGHKS and CDR2 YYEKEE (reference sequence). CDR3 size: 16 residues. J lost 7 bases, V lost 0 bases, and 5 bases had no gene match. Here the CDR3 reads CASSLELAGVFGELFF. The CDR3 DNA sequence: TGTGCCAGCAGCTTGGAACTAGCGGGAGTTTTCGGGGAGCTGTTTTTT.

This chain connects TRBV5-1 to TRBJ1-1; the D gene is possibly TRBD1 (6 bases). The germline V and J ends were trimmed by 3 bases and 3 bases, with 15 bases remaining between them. The CDR3 is made up of 15 amino acids. CDR1 and CDR2 from the germline V gene are SGHRS and YFSETQ. Written as DNA, the CDR3 is TGCGCCAGCAGCTGGCAGGGGCTTGGGGACACTGAAGCTTTCTTT. It encodes CASSWQGLGDTEAFF.

The J gene is TRBJ2-2, the V gene TRBV6-1; 7 bases agree with TRBD1. The CDR3 has 13 residues. CDR1 and CDR2 (germline): MNHNS, SASEGT. The J segment lost 9 bases and the V segment lost 7 bases, leaving 8 bases of the junction unmatched. The CDR3 DNA follows: TGTGCCAGCAATTACAGGGGCCCCAGGGAGCTGTTTTTT. Protein: CASNYRGPRELFF.

The J gene is TRBJ2-7, the V gene TRBV28; 8 bases agree with TRBD2. V was clipped by 6 bases and J by 6 bases; unmatched bases: 10. The germline V gene encodes CDR1 MDHEN and CDR2 SYDVKM. This CDR3 is built from 14 residues. The CDR3 nucleotides read TGTGCCAGCAGAAAGGGACTAGGTTCGAGCGAGCAGTACTTC. The encoded protein is CASRKGLGSSEQYF.

The chain combines TRBV6-5 with TRBJ2-3, with TRBD1 as a possible D gene (5 bases). This CDR3 comprises 14 residues. Trimming took off 5 bases at V and 11 bases at J, with 20 bases between the two ends. From germline, CDR1 is MNHEY and CDR2 SVGAGI. This CDR3 reads CASSGTRGQRRQYF. The CDR3 DNA follows: TGTGCCAGCAGTGGCACTCGCGGACAAAGAAGGCAGTATTTT.

The chain links TRBV18 to TRBJ2-5; TRBD2 matches 9 bases. J gave up 5 bases and V 4 bases, and 5 bases lay outside the gene matches. CDR1 is KGHSH, CDR2 LQKENI, per germline. This CDR3 spans 14 amino acids. In DNA form, the CDR3 reads TGTGCCAGCTCACTAGCGGGAGATTGGGAGACCCAGTACTTC. Translation: CASSLAGDWETQYF.

This chain connects TRBV19 to TRBJ2-7, with unresolved D. Germline lookup yields CDR1 LNHDA and CDR2 SQIVND (reference sequence). CDR3 size: 14 residues. V was shortened by 3 bases and J by 3 bases, with 12 bases between the two germline ends. CDR3 region: CASSIAHINYEQYF. The CDR3 DNA follows: TGTGCCAGTAGTATCGCTCACATCAACTACGAGCAGTACTTC.

The chain employs TRBV6-1 and TRBJ2-7; unclear D gene. V was trimmed by 3 bases and J by 2 bases, leaving 8 bases between them. Germline V gene lookup returns CDR1 MNHNS and CDR2 SASEGT. The CDR3 sequence is 13 residues long. The CDR3 nucleotides read TGTGCCAGCAGTGACCTTAGCCCCTACGAGCAGTACTTC. It encodes CASSDLSPYEQYF.

The chain uses TRBV28 and TRBJ2-7, with 10 bases that match TRBD2. The V segment lost 7 bases and the J segment 3 bases; nucleotides outside the gene matches: 9. Germline-derived CDR1 and CDR2 are MDHEN and SYDVKM. This CDR3 region has 15 residues. The CDR3 nucleotides are TGTGCCAGCAAGACCGGAGCTAGCGGGGGCTACGAGCAGTACTTC. This translates into CASKTGASGGYEQYF.

Notes on this clone: This specimen includes other DNA sequences encoding the same CDR3. V is TRBV27 and J is TRBJ1-1; TRBD1 matches at 11 bases. There are 13 residues in the CDR3. Looked up from germline, CDR1 is MNHEY and CDR2 is SMNVEV (reference sequence). Unmatched junction bases numbered 0, after V lost 4 bases and J lost 5 bases. This chain's CDR3 is CASSWDRGTEAFF. The CDR3 region has the DNA TGTGCCAGCAGTTGGGACAGGGGGACTGAAGCTTTCTTT.

This sequence joins TRBV30 and TRBJ1-1; D gene ambiguous. V dropped 2 bases and J dropped 4 bases, with 8 bases sitting between them. CDR1 is GTSNPN and CDR2 is SVGIG in the germline V gene (reference sequence). CDR3 size: 12 residues. The CDR3 is CAWSRVSTEAFF. The DNA of the CDR3 is TGTGCCTGGAGTCGGGTTTCCACTGAAGCTTTCTTT.

The chain has TRBV5-4 and TRBJ2-5, with 8 bases lining up with TRBD2. In germline, CDR1 is SGHNT, CDR2 YYREEE (reference sequence). V gave up 0 bases and J gave up 11 bases; unmatched junction bases: 18. CDR3 size: 17 residues. CDR3 loop: CASSLGARGLDGYEQYF. In DNA form, the CDR3 reads TGTGCCAGCAGCTTGGGGGCTCGGGGACTAGATGGTTATGAGCAGTACTTC.

CDR3 coding DNA: TGTGCCAGCAGCGTAGGCGGGACTAGCGGGAGTTCGAATGAGCAGTTCTTC. Protein product: CASSVGGTSGSSNEQFF. The chain is built from TRBV9 and TRBJ2-1; the match to TRBD2 covers 14 bases. This CDR3 comprises 17 residues. J lost 7 bases, V lost 0 bases, and 6 bases had no gene match. Germline CDR1 reads SGDLS; CDR2 reads YYNGEE.

The chain employs TRBV5-4 and TRBJ2-3, with a tentative D call TRBD2 (6 bases). Germline CDR1 SGHNT, CDR2 YYREEE (reference sequence). V lost 5 bases, J lost 0 bases, and 10 bases lay in between. The CDR3 runs to 14 residues. DNA for the CDR3: TGTGCCAGCAGGAGGGACTGGAGCACAGATACGCAGTATTTT. Protein product: CASRRDWSTDTQYF.

The DNA of the CDR3 is TGTGCCAGCTCACCAACTAGCGGGAGGGCCAATGAGCAGTTCTTC. It encodes CASSPTSGRANEQFF. The chain carries TRBV18 and TRBJ2-1; TRBD2 matches at 13 bases. Germline V gene data show CDR1 as KGHSH and CDR2 as LQKENI. The CDR3 totals 15 residues. Trimming took 2 bases from V and 6 from J; bases not matched to a gene: 1.

Comments on this clone: One junction end disagrees with the germline gene, perhaps due to a read error. The CDR3 loop is CASSILEDTEAFF. CDR3 nucleotide sequence: TGTGCCAGTAGTATACTCGAGGACACCGAAGCTTTCTTT. V is TRBV19 and J is TRBJ1-1; D may be TRBD1 (5 bases). CDR3 size: 13 residues. Germline lookup yields CDR1 LNHDA and CDR2 SQIVND (reference sequence).